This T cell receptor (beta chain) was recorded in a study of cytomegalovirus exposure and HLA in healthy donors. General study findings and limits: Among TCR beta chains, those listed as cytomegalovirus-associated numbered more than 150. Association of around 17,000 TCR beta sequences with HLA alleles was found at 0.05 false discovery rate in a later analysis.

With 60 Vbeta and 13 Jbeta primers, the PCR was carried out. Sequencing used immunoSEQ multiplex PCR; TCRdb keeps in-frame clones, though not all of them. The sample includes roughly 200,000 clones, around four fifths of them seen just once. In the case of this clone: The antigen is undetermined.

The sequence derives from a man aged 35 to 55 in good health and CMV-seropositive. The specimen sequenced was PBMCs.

In nucleotides, the CDR3 is TGTGCCAGCAGCTTAGAACAGGGCAACACTGAAGCTTTCTTT. It encodes CASSLEQGNTEAFF. This chain joins TRBV7-9 and TRBJ1-1, with a possible D match to TRBD1 (6 bases). In germline, CDR1 is SEHNR, CDR2 FQNEAQ (reference sequence). The CDR3 extends over 14 amino acids. V was pared by 1 base and J by 2 bases, with 8 bases between.